Presented here are 16 T cell receptor beta chains from one specimen sequenced in a study of brain T cells in children with intractable seizures (dated by TCRdb to the early 2020s). This specimen's time point label, per the study, means: resected brain tissue, or blood drawn just prior to surgery. The library was built by means of the immunoSEQ multiplex PCR assay. In TCRdb, the immuneACCESS table is reduced to in-frame sequences with V and J assigned. These tables do not hold every clone; where another copy was compared, an unresolved V gene accounts for under half, and the others remain unexplained. For this sample there are 50,000 to 75,000 clones; around 95% appear just once. The ten biggest clones cover 0.3% to 0.4% of the sample. The material was peripheral blood, obtained at surgery. The receptors were gathered from a boy under three years old with focal cortical dysplasia and intractable seizures.

This rearrangement joins TRBV3-1 (or the pseudogene TRBV3-2) to TRBJ2-1; TRBD1 matches 12 bases. The germline gives CDR1 LGHDT, CDR2 YNNKEL (reference sequence). V was pared by 1 base and J by 0 bases, with 10 bases of the junction left unmatched. The CDR3 spans 20 residues. DNA of the CDR3: TGTGCCAGCAGCCAAGGGGGGACAGGGGGCGCGATCGGCTCCTACAATGAGCAGTTCTTC. This gives the protein CASSQGGTGGAIGSYNEQFF.

The chain joins TRBV29-1 to TRBJ2-1, with 12 bases matching TRBD2. V dropped 4 bases and J dropped 7; count of bases not matched to a gene: 8. The V gene's germline CDR1 is SQVTM and CDR2 ANQGSEA. The CDR3 spans 15 residues. The CDR3 DNA reads TGCAGCGTTGTGGCTAGCGGGGGGGCTTTGAATGAGCAGTTCTTC. Encoded protein: CSVVASGGALNEQFF.

The chain recombines TRBV2 with TRBJ1-5, with D possibly TRBD1 on 5 matching bases. V gave up 5 bases and J gave up 3 bases, with 17 bases separating them. Germline V gene sequence: CDR1 SNHLY, CDR2 FYNNEI. The CDR3 totals 16 residues. The CDR3 bases are TGTGCCAGCAGTCCCATGGGAGGGGCGGACAATCAGCCCCAGCATTTT. It encodes CASSPMGGADNQPQHF. Together with reference TRBV2 and TRBJ1-5, the CDR3 gives the full variable domain: EPEVTQTPSHQVTQMGQEVILRCVPISNHLYFYWYRQILGQKVEFLVSFYNNEISEKSEIFDDQFSVERPDGSNFTLKIRSTKLEDSAMYFCASSPMGGADNQPQHFGDGTRLSIL.

This chain joins TRBV5-1 and TRBJ1-2; no clear D gene. V shed 4 bases and J shed 6 bases, with 13 bases lying between them. CDR3 size: 13 residues. The germline gives CDR1 SGHRS, CDR2 YFSETQ. The CDR3 loop is CASSLPTGDGYTF. The CDR3 DNA follows: TGCGCCAGCAGCCTCCCGACCGGGGATGGCTACACCTTC. Combining the CDR3 with reference TRBV5-1 and TRBJ1-2 gives the whole variable domain KAGVTQTPRYLIKTRGQQVTLSCSPISGHRSVSWYQQTPGQGLQFLFEYFSETQRNKGNFPGRFSGRQFSNSRSEMNVSTLELGDSALYLCASSLPTGDGYTFGSGTRLTVV.

Only one count was recorded for this clone. V and J are TRBV20-1 and TRBJ2-7; no firm D call. Trimming cost V 3 bases and J 3 bases, with 6 bases left between them. Germline V gene sequence: CDR1 DFQATT, CDR2 SNEGSKA (reference sequence). CDR3 length: 11 amino acids. CDR3 nucleotide sequence: TGCAGTGCTAGCGAACACTACGAGCAGTACTTC. This encodes CSASEHYEQYF.

The chain carries TRBV10-3 and TRBJ2-1; TRBD2 agrees at 14 bases. The CDR3 contains 15 residues. From germline, CDR1 is ENHRY and CDR2 SYGVKD. With 8 bases clipped from V and 3 bases from J, the junction kept 3 bases outside the gene matches. This CDR3 reads CAIGGLAGGYNEQFF. Written as DNA, the CDR3 is TGTGCCATCGGTGGACTAGCGGGGGGCTACAATGAGCAGTTCTTC.

The V and J genes are TRBV28 and TRBJ2-5, with 10 bases that match TRBD2. The V gene's germline CDR1 is MDHEN and CDR2 SYDVKM. Trimming took 4 bases from V and 4 from J; bases not matched to a gene: 9. The CDR3 sequence is 16 residues long. CDR3 DNA sequence: TGTGCCAGCAGTTCAGCGGGAGGGCCTGAATTAGAGACCCAGTACTTC. Translated: CASSSAGGPELETQYF.

V is TRBV27 and J is TRBJ2-6; D ambiguous. Germline loops: CDR1 MNHEY, CDR2 SMNVEV (reference sequence). Trimming pared 1 base from V and 6 bases from J, leaving 19 bases between. CDR3 length: 18 amino acids. The CDR3 nucleotides are TGTGCCAGCAGTTTATACTCCCATCCCCTAACGGAGGCCAACGTCCTGACTTTC. This gives the protein CASSLYSHPLTEANVLTF.

Here the CDR3 DNA reads TGCGCCAGCAGTGAGGGGACAAACTATGGCTACACCTTC. Its protein product is CASSEGTNYGYTF. The gene calls are TRBV10-1 and TRBJ1-2; the D gene is possibly TRBD1 (6 bases). CDR1 is WNHNN, CDR2 SYGVQD, per germline (reference sequence). Trimming took off 2 bases at V and 2 bases at J, with 6 bases between the two ends. This CDR3 spans 13 amino acids.

This chain connects TRBV15 to TRBJ1-1; weak D call: TRBD1 (5 bases). The germline CDR1 and CDR2 sequences are LNHNV and YYDKDF (reference sequence). Trimming took 0 bases from V and 3 from J, leaving 8 bases between them. The CDR3 consists of 14 residues. The CDR3 region has the DNA TGTGCCACCAGCAGAGAGGGGGATTACACTGAAGCTTTCTTT. Its translation is CATSREGDYTEAFF.

The CDR3 DNA reads as TGTGCCAGCGGGAGGGTGGTCACCGGGGAGCTGTTTTTT. It encodes CASGRVVTGELFF. The V gene is TRBV19, the J gene TRBJ2-2; 8 bases align to TRBD2. CDR1 LNHDA and CDR2 SQIVND come from the germline V gene (reference sequence). The CDR3 runs to 13 residues. Trimming at V came to 9 bases and at J to 4 bases, leaving 4 bases not matched to a gene.

This chain links TRBV11-2 with TRBJ2-3, with D unclear. The CDR3 is 15 residues long. Germline V lookup: CDR1 SGHAT, CDR2 FQNNGV. V was shortened by 4 bases and J by 1 base, with 12 bases between the two germline ends. The CDR3 DNA reads TGTGCCAGCAGCTCCTCCACCCACCGCACAGATACGCAGTATTTT. It translates to CASSSSTHRTDTQYF.

The rearrangement links TRBV27 to TRBJ2-7; 8 bases agree with TRBD2. CDR3 size: 17 residues. From germline, CDR1 is MNHEY and CDR2 SMNVEV (reference sequence). Germline trimming cut 5 bases from V and 2 bases from J; bases unmatched to any gene: 14. The CDR3 DNA follows: TGTGCCAGCAGTAGGGGACAACCGGGACTAGACCCCTACGAGCAGTACTTC. Amino acid sequence: CASSRGQPGLDPYEQYF.

The rearrangement uses TRBV10-1 and TRBJ2-5, with unresolved D. The germline CDR1 and CDR2 sequences are WNHNN and SYGVQD (reference sequence). V gave up 8 bases and J gave up 3 bases, with 10 bases separating them. CDR3 length: 12 amino acids. This CDR3 is CASRWVKETQYF. In DNA, the CDR3 is TGCGCCAGCCGTTGGGTTAAAGAGACCCAGTACTTC.

This clone was seen once. The chain uses TRBV7-8 and TRBJ1-5; 9 bases match TRBD1. With V trimmed by 5 bases and J by 4 bases, 3 bases remained unmatched. CDR1 is SGHVS, CDR2 FQNEAQ, per germline. This CDR3 region has 14 residues. In DNA, the CDR3 is TGTGCCAGCAGCACGGGACAGGGAAATCAGCCCCAGCATTTT. Translating gives CASSTGQGNQPQHF.

The gene calls are TRBV28 and TRBJ1-1, with D tentatively TRBD1 (6 bases). Germline V gene sequence: CDR1 MDHEN, CDR2 SYDVKM. The CDR3 covers 15 residues. The germline V and J ends were trimmed by 6 bases and 1 base, with 15 bases remaining between them. CDR3 bases: TGTGCCAGCAGCCCCACAGGGCGGGCGAACACTGAAGCTTTCTTT. Encoded protein: CASSPTGRANTEAFF.